These T cell receptor beta chains were read from a single sample in a study of radiotherapy plus CTLA-4 blockade in lung cancer. Sequenced by immunoSEQ multiplex PCR; TCRdb stores in-frame clones only, minus some. The sample yields about 98,000 clones, 75% to 90% seen once. The source material was peripheral blood, sampled from a patient treated with radiotherapy plus ipilimumab. The receptors stem from a human donor with non-small cell lung cancer who had a partial response to radiotherapy plus ipilimumab. The CDR3 runs from the conserved cysteine through the conserved F or W. Fields, in order: D gene, clone size, V gene, J gene, CDR3 protein, CDR3 DNA. D genes are given only for firm matches. Clone size, where shown, is once, few, many, or a class for clones that have expanded.

>.|.|TRBV6-6|TRBJ2-3
CASRGDFSTDTQYF
TGTGCCAGCAGAGGGGACTTTAGCACAGATACGCAGTATTTT
>.|.|TRBV7-3|TRBJ2-1
CASSSTGQNNEQFF
TGTGCCAGCAGCTCGACAGGACAGAACAATGAGCAGTTCTTC
>TRBD2|.|TRBV7-3|TRBJ2-2
CASSPIAGGNTGELFF
TGTGCCAGCAGCCCAATAGCGGGAGGGAACACCGGGGAGCTGTTTTTT
>TRBD2|.|TRBV7-2|TRBJ2-2
CASSLGTSGSGTGELFF
TGTGCCAGCAGCTTAGGGACTAGCGGGAGTGGCACCGGGGAGCTGTTTTTT
>.|.|TRBV28|TRBJ2-5
CASRTSGSPQYF
TGTGCCAGCAGGACTAGTGGTTCCCCCCAGTACTTC
>.|.|TRBV20-1|TRBJ1-3
CSAEEGDTIYF
TGCAGTGCGGAGGAAGGTGACACCATATATTTT
>.|.|TRBV5-1|TRBJ1-1
CASSLVGRGARNTEAFF
TGCGCCAGCAGCTTGGTAGGGAGGGGGGCTAGGAACACTGAAGCTTTCTTT
>.|.|TRBV9|TRBJ2-2
CASSVEGSHGELFF
TGTGCCAGCAGCGTAGAAGGTAGCCACGGGGAGCTGTTTTTT
>TRBD2|.|TRBV7-3|TRBJ2-1
CASRTSGSSHNEQFF
TGTGCCAGCAGAACTAGCGGGAGCTCCCACAATGAGCAGTTCTTC
>TRBD2|.|TRBV7-3|TRBJ2-2
CASSPMGLAGGGELFF
TGTGCCAGCAGCCCTATGGGACTAGCGGGGGGCGGGGAGCTGTTTTTT
>.|.|TRBV10-1|TRBJ2-7
CASSEDRSAYEQYF
TGCGCCAGCAGTGAAGACAGGTCAGCCTACGAGCAGTACTTC
>TRBD2|few|TRBV27|TRBJ2-3
CASSLVGLADTQYF
TGTGCCAGCAGTCTGGTCGGACTAGCAGATACGCAGTATTTT
>TRBD1|.|TRBV29-1|TRBJ2-2
CSVLQGAAGELFF
TGCAGCGTTCTACAGGGGGCAGCCGGGGAGCTGTTTTTT
>.|.|TRBV28|TRBJ1-2
CASSGGGLNYGYTF
TGTGCCAGCAGCGGGGGGGGACTCAACTATGGCTACACCTTC
>.|.|TRBV7-3|TRBJ1-1
CASSSLIILTRFPMNTEAFF
TGTGCCAGCAGCTCATTAATAATCCTCACGAGATTCCCCATGAACACTGAAGCTTTCTTT
>TRBD2|few|TRBV19|TRBJ2-1
CASRKGLAANYNEQFF
TGTGCCAGTAGAAAGGGACTAGCGGCCAATTACAATGAGCAGTTCTTC